This is a list of T cell receptor beta chains from one sample in a study of cytomegalovirus exposure and HLA in healthy donors. Profiled with immunoSEQ multiplex PCR; TCRdb holds only in-frame clones, not every one. The sample has about 160,000 clones; roughly four fifths are singletons. Sequenced material: PBMCs. These TCRs come from a man aged 50 to 59 in good health and CMV-seropositive. Both conserved end residues are trimmed from each CDR3.

v_call cdr3_aa
TRBV2 ASAGGLARSYEQY
TRBV27 ASSPTGGADTQY
TRBV7-2 ASSISSGGAAEQY
TRBV7-9 ASSKGGGRESDEQY
TRBV28 ASRGTGAGSGANGLT
TRBV27 ASSLLAGGPSYEQY
TRBV28 ASSPPVGTSSTGELF
TRBV6-6 ASGQGYEQY
TRBV5-6 ASSFGTGDYGYT
TRBV4-1 ASSQGRLAGEGTDTQY
TRBV13 ASSSDRHNSPLH
TRBV23-1 ASSQPSPGGGKNIQY
TRBV10-3 AISEYQGTNTEAF
TRBV5-6 ASSPPFMSYGYT
TRBV11-1 ASSFGQGASDTQY
TRBV7-2 ASSVGTVSFGYT
TRBV19 ASTSTPPGGDIQY
TRBV28 ASSAASGGSNEQF
TRBV7-9 ASSLSRGRGAGTGELF
TRBV7-8 ASSLGSGGADEQY
TRBV9 ASSVYTLGEQY
TRBV4-3 ASSQELYRRTGPYEQY
TRBV15 ATSSPQGYEQY
TRBV5-1 ASSPSGTSFRAQF
TRBV27 ASSTMTGLLRYGYT
TRBV4-3 ASSQDPGGGSYNEQF
TRBV4-1 ASSREGLLSGANVLT
TRBV4-1 ASSQFSGTKGNEKLF
TRBV5-4 ASSLGSGSDMQDEQF
TRBV4-3 ASSQDGTSNEQF
TRBV5-1 ASSLVPGGDEQF
TRBV5-1 ASSLAGGSYEQY
TRBV7-9 ASSLALGQGIAGYT
TRBV9 ASSISGTGFYEQY
TRBV6-1 ASSEAAGGNTEAF
TRBV7-2 ASSLVLGAKNIQY
TRBV4-2 ASSQGSGGASNEQY
TRBV6-5 ASSYSMGREDEQY
TRBV30 AWRVQGTYEQY
TRBV30 AWRGQGGNQPQH
TRBV29-1 SVTPGQGQETQY
TRBV4-2 ASSRTEDTGELF
TRBV19 ASRLADQPQH
TRBV20-1 SASFNGELF
TRBV4-3 ASSQEPGHNNSPLH
TRBV5-6 ASSLEEGRYEQY
TRBV18 ASSPQRTGQQDEQY
TRBV19 ASRGAGGETDTQY
TRBV7-6 ASSPRQGPQEAQY
TRBV5-6 ASSLGTGLSYT
TRBV18 ASSPRQGNTGELF
TRBV30 AWSGGQFSNQPQH
TRBV28 ASRGEGVSNQPQH
TRBV30 AWRASFESVMNTEAF
TRBV7-2 ASSISSGGAAEQY